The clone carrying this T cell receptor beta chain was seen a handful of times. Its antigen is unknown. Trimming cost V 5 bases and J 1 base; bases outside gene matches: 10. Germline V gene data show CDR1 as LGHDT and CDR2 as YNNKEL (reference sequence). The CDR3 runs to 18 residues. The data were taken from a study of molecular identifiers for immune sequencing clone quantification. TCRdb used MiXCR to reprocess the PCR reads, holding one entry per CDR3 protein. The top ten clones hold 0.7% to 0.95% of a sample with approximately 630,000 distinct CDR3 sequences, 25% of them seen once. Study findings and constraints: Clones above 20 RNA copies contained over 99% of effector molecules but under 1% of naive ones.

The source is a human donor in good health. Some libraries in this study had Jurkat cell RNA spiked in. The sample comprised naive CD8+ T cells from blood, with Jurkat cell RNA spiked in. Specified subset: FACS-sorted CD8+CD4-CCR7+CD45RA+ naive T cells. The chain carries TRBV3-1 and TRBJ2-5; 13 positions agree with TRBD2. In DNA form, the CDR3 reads TGTGCCAGCAGCAAAAGACTAGCGGGGGGTGCCCCCCAAGAGACCCAGTACTTC. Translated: CASSKRLAGGAPQETQYF.